One sample yielded the 10 T cell receptor beta chains listed below, sequenced in a study of blood T cell repertoires in COVID-19. Only in-frame clones appear in the TCRdb table, and some are missing; sequencing was by immunoSEQ multiplex PCR. The sample consists of just under 150,000 clones, 70% to 90% of them appearing once. The sequencing sample was made of peripheral blood. These receptors all come from a human donor with acute or convalescent COVID-19. The donor label of this sample is uncertain.

The V and J genes are TRBV12-3 or TRBV12-4 and TRBJ1-4, with D tentatively TRBD1 (5 bases). There are 13 residues in the CDR3. V lost 5 bases and J lost 3, with 7 bases in between. The CDR3 sequence is CASSPTANEKLFF. The CDR3 region has the DNA TGTGCCAGCAGTCCGACAGCTAATGAAAAACTGTTTTTT.

This rearrangement joins TRBV29-1 to TRBJ1-5; 8 nucleotides line up with TRBD1. The V gene's germline CDR1 is SQVTM and CDR2 ANQGSEA. V shed 6 bases and J 2 bases; nucleotides not matched to a gene: 9. The CDR3 covers 15 residues. CDR3 in amino acids: CSVGEQGVGNQPQHF. The CDR3 DNA reads as TGCAGCGTAGGCGAACAGGGGGTCGGCAATCAGCCCCAGCATTTT.

A note on this clone: A junction end diverges from the germline sequence, so it may reflect a read error. The CDR3 coding sequence is TGTGCCAGCAGCGAAGCCAAGACAGGGGGTGGCTACACCTTC. Translated, it gives CASSEAKTGGGYTF. J is TRBJ1-2 and V is TRBV2, with 9 bases identical to TRBD1. The CDR3 sequence is 14 residues long. CDR1 is SNHLY, CDR2 FYNNEI, per germline.

The count of this clone is one. The J gene is TRBJ1-1, the V gene TRBV19; 7 bases map to TRBD1. V was pared by 5 bases and J by 4 bases, with 7 bases of the junction left unmatched. This CDR3 contains 14 residues. CDR1 and CDR2 from the germline V gene are LNHDA and SQIVND (reference sequence). CDR3 bases: TGTGCCAGTAGTTCCGACAGGGAGATCACTGAAGCTTTCTTT. This sequence encodes CASSSDREITEAFF.

V gene TRBV7-9 combines with J gene TRBJ2-7; 9 nucleotides line up with TRBD2. V lost 7 bases to trimming and J lost 9 bases; unmatched junction nucleotides: 13. CDR1 is SEHNR and CDR2 is FQNEAQ in the germline V gene (reference sequence). The CDR3 length is 14 residues. The CDR3 sequence: CASNSIAGEPLQYV. In DNA form, the CDR3 reads TGTGCCAGCAACTCAATAGCGGGAGAGCCCCTGCAGTACGTC.

The chain employs TRBV12-3 or TRBV12-4 and TRBJ2-7; tentatively, D is TRBD1 (6 bases). Trimming cost V 3 bases and J 7 bases, with 13 bases left between them. CDR3 length: 13 amino acids. The chain's CDR3 is CASSLGAPREQYF. The CDR3 nucleotides are TGTGCCAGCAGTTTGGGGGCACCTCGAGAGCAGTACTTC.

The rearrangement joins TRBV5-4 to TRBJ2-1; 7 bases are a match to TRBD2. Losses at the gene ends were 0 bases for V and 3 bases for J; bases not matched to a gene: 6. The CDR3 sequence is 16 residues long. Looked up from germline, CDR1 is SGHNT and CDR2 is YYREEE (reference sequence). CDR3: CASSLGGGDLYNEQFF. The CDR3 region has the DNA TGTGCCAGCAGCTTGGGGGGGGGAGACCTCTACAATGAGCAGTTCTTC.

The V and J genes are TRBV28 and TRBJ1-1; TRBD1 is a possible D gene (5 bases). Germline V gene data show CDR1 as MDHEN and CDR2 as SYDVKM. The ends were cut back, 9 bases at V and 3 bases at J, with 14 bases in the middle. This CDR3 has 13 residues. CDR3 DNA: TGTGCCAGTAAGACAGCCCCCTACACTGAAGCTTTCTTT. Its translation is CASKTAPYTEAFF.

V usage is TRBV27 and J usage is TRBJ1-6; the D gene is possibly TRBD1 (5 bases). The germline V and J ends were trimmed by 5 bases and 6 bases, with 17 bases remaining between them. The CDR3 spans 16 residues. Germline V CDR1 and CDR2: MNHEY, SMNVEV (reference sequence). CDR3 sequence reads: CASSLGGGYFNSPLHF. CDR3 bases: TGTGCCAGCAGTCTCGGGGGAGGTTATTTTAATTCACCCCTCCACTTT.

The CDR3 here is CASSPGQGNNSPLHF. The CDR3 nucleotides read TGTGCCAGCTCACCAGGACAGGGGAATAATTCACCCCTCCACTTT. V and J are TRBV18 and TRBJ1-6; 9 nucleotides match TRBD1. Germline V gene sequence: CDR1 KGHSH, CDR2 LQKENI. The length of the CDR3 is 15 residues. V lost 2 bases and J lost 5; bases outside the gene matches: 1.